Detailed here is one T cell receptor (beta chain). This entry is derived from a study of blood T cell repertoires in COVID-19. Study information: The United States, Italy and Spain provided the acute and convalescent COVID-19 samples. T cells, B-cell-depleted T cells, or PBMCs provided the cDNA or gDNA that served as material.

Original methodology: Reference gene primers were amplified, and this amplification served to estimate nucleated cell counts. Data came from immunoSEQ multiplex PCR; TCRdb stores just in-frame clones and leaves some out. The D gene and trimming were derived from the DNA, and the V and J assignments and clone size from that table. This table has around 70,000 clones, around 86% appearing once. The V gene end was trimmed by 3 bases and the J gene end by 6 bases; junction bases not matched to a gene: 7. From germline, CDR1 is SGHTA and CDR2 FQGNSA. The CDR3 length is 15 residues. The chain recombines TRBV7-2 with TRBJ1-4; 7 bases are a match to TRBD1. The sample comprised peripheral blood. The sequence came from a woman of 80 years or more with active or convalescent COVID-19. DNA of the CDR3: TGTGCCAGCAGCTTTGGTTGGACAGGTCATGAAAAACTGTTTTTT. Translation gives CASSFGWTGHEKLFF. Supplemented by reference TRBV7-2 and TRBJ1-4, the full variable domain reads GAGVSQSPSNKVTEKGKDVELRCDPISGHTALYWYRQSLGQGLEFLIYFQGNSAPDKSGLPSDRFSAERTGGSVSTLTIQRTQQEDSAVYLCASSFGWTGHEKLFFGSGTQLSVL.